A single TCR beta chain is shown here with its context. The source of the sample is a study of blood T cell repertoires in COVID-19. The CDR3 is 14 residues long. Trimming stripped 6 bases from V and 4 bases from J, with 15 bases between. CDR1 and CDR2 (germline): KGHSH, LQKENI. Profiling relied on immunoSEQ multiplex PCR, and the TCRdb table lists in-frame clones only, not all of them. The repertoire holds roughly 180,000 clones, with around 87% as singletons. The sequencing sample was made of PBMCs or T cells enriched from blood (not recorded which). The clonotype was recovered from a woman aged 25 to 39 who had recovered from COVID-19. V gene TRBV18 combines with J gene TRBJ1-1; the D gene is possibly TRBD1 (5 bases). The CDR3 region has the DNA TGTGCCAGCTCCCCTTCACAGGTTCGCACTGAAGCTTTCTTT. Translating gives CASSPSQVRTEAFF.